A single sample is the source of the 32 T cell receptor beta chains below, sequenced in a study of regulatory T cells in long-lasting Graves disease. Time point given: persistent/refractory GD, antithyroid drugs over 5 years with positive TRAb. Extracted PBMC RNA gave rise to the TCR library. Building of the TCR beta libraries involved iRepertoire HTBI primers and Arm-PCR of CDR3 regions. Via MiXCR, TCRdb re-called the multiplex PCR reads, giving one row per CDR3 protein. The table lists approximately 470,000 distinct CDR3 sequences, more than 20% of them singletons. The sample here was peripheral blood mononuclear cells (PBMCs), taken when the disease was refractory, from a patient treated with antithyroid drugs. The receptors derive from a female donor with Graves disease.

This clonotype was found many times. This rearrangement joins TRBV28 to TRBJ1-2; D perhaps matches TRBD1 (5 bases). Germline CDR1 and CDR2: MDHEN and SYDVKM. Trimming took off 4 bases at V and 4 bases at J, with 16 bases between the two ends. There are 15 residues in the CDR3. Written as DNA, the CDR3 is TGTGCCAGCAGTTCGCCCATTGGGGGAGCCTATGGCTACACCTTC. Translated: CASSSPIGGAYGYTF.

The CDR3 here is CASSPDRGKTGEQFF. In DNA, the CDR3 is TGTGCCAGCAGTCCGGACAGGGGAAAGACAGGAGAGCAGTTCTTC. This rearrangement joins TRBV28 to TRBJ2-1, with 9 bases lining up with TRBD1. Germline lookup yields CDR1 MDHEN and CDR2 SYDVKM. This CDR3 is built from 15 residues. J lost 10 bases, V lost 5 bases, and 12 bases had no gene match.

The CDR3 bases are TGCAGCGTTGAGGGGGGACTAGCGGGAGGGCCGATAGGCACAGATACGCAGTATTTT. The encoded protein is CSVEGGLAGGPIGTDTQYF. The rearrangement joins TRBV29-1 to TRBJ2-3; TRBD2 aligns across 16 bases. The germline V gene encodes CDR1 SQVTM and CDR2 ANQGSEA. V was pared by 3 bases and J by 1 base, with 10 bases of the junction left unmatched. This CDR3 contains 19 residues.

For this clonotype: A much larger clone differs by one base, so this may be a read error. The genes are TRBV6-1 and TRBJ2-2; TRBD2 might be the D (6 bases). This CDR3 is built from 16 residues. Germline-derived CDR1 and CDR2 are MNHNS and SASEGT. The CDR3 loop reads CASSEAGRTNTGELSF. The CDR3 nucleotides are TGTGCCAGCAGTGAAGCAGGGAGGACGAACACCGGGGAGCTGTCTTTT.

This clonotype was detected a few times. The chain couples TRBV29-1 to TRBJ2-3; 7 bases match TRBD2. This CDR3 is 14 amino acids long. The V gene's germline CDR1 is SQVTM and CDR2 ANQGSEA. J gave up 1 base and V 8 bases, and 9 bases lay outside the gene matches. The CDR3 protein is CSLRERGGTDTQYF. For the CDR3, the DNA is TGCAGCTTAAGGGAGCGGGGAGGCACAGATACGCAGTATTTT.

There are a few counts of this clonotype. The genes are TRBV6-1 and TRBJ1-2; 7 nucleotides line up with TRBD1. V was pared by 7 bases and J by 2 bases, with 4 bases of the junction left unmatched. This CDR3 has 13 amino acids. Germline V gene data show CDR1 as MNHNS and CDR2 as SASEGT. The CDR3 protein is CASNPQGNYGYTF. CDR3 in DNA: TGTGCCAGCAATCCACAGGGGAACTATGGCTACACCTTC.

The J gene is TRBJ2-7, the V gene TRBV19, with a possible D match to TRBD2 (6 bases). Deletions cut 10 bases from V and 3 bases from J, with 16 bases between. The CDR3 covers 13 residues. Germline assignment: CDR1 LNHDA and CDR2 SQIVND (reference sequence). CDR3 DNA: TGTGCCACCTCGGAAGACGGGGGCTACGAGCAGTACTTC. This encodes CATSEDGGYEQYF.

This clonotype has at least ten counts. The J gene is TRBJ2-6, the V gene TRBV6-1, with no clear D. Germline V gene lookup returns CDR1 MNHNS and CDR2 SASEGT. The CDR3 runs to 17 residues. Trimming took off 6 bases at V and 2 bases at J, with 17 bases between the two ends. The CDR3 sequence is CASSPGSNLPGANVLTF. CDR3 nucleotides: TGTGCCAGCAGCCCGGGTAGTAATCTCCCTGGGGCCAACGTCCTGACTTTC.

This chain links TRBV11-3 with TRBJ2-3, with D hard to call. The CDR3 runs to 14 residues. CDR1 SGHNT and CDR2 YENEEA come from the germline V gene. V lost 0 bases to trimming and J lost 4 bases, with 8 bases between them. The CDR3 nucleotides are TGTGCCAGCAGCTTAGATGCCGGCGCAGATACGCAGTATTTT. Translation: CASSLDAGADTQYF.

This clonotype came up many times. The V call is TRBV10-3, the J call TRBJ1-2; 7 bases match TRBD1. The J segment lost 1 base and the V segment lost 4 bases, leaving 3 bases of the junction unmatched. The CDR3 totals 14 residues. Germline assignment: CDR1 ENHRY and CDR2 SYGVKD. CDR3 bases: TGTGCCATCAGTGGGGACAGCGTTAACTATGGCTACACCTTC. Residues: CAISGDSVNYGYTF.

This clonotype has only a few counts. The chain joins TRBV3-1 to TRBJ1-1; D is unresolved. Per the germline V gene, CDR1 is LGHDT and CDR2 is YNNKEL (reference sequence). The CDR3 is 14 residues long. Trimming took 8 bases from V and 4 from J, leaving 17 bases between them. The chain's CDR3 is CASAPDWAGTEAFF. The CDR3 bases are TGTGCCAGCGCCCCAGACTGGGCTGGCACTGAAGCTTTCTTT. Full variable domain (outside the CDR3, taken from reference TRBV3-1 and TRBJ1-1): DTAVSQTPKYLVTQMGNDKSIKCEQNLGHDTMYWYKQDSKKFLKIMFSYNNKELIINETVPNRFSPKSPDKAHLNLHINSLELGDSAVYFCASAPDWAGTEAFFGQGTRLTVV.

This CDR3 reads CASSLAPIMNTEAFF. CDR3 coding DNA: TGTGCCAGCAGCTTAGCGCCTATAATGAACACTGAAGCTTTCTTT. The chain employs TRBV7-9 and TRBJ1-1; D not resolved. V gave up 0 bases and J gave up 0 bases, with 8 bases separating them. CDR1 SEHNR and CDR2 FQNEAQ come from the germline V gene (reference sequence). CDR3 size: 15 residues.

The gene calls are TRBV20-1 and TRBJ1-3; D remains unclear. Trimming pared 3 bases from V and 0 bases from J, leaving 12 bases between. Germline values: CDR1 DFQATT, CDR2 SNEGSKA (reference sequence). CDR3 length: 15 residues. In DNA, the CDR3 is TGCAGTGCTAGCGGCAGTGCCCGCTCTGGAAACACCATATATTTT. It codes for CSASGSARSGNTIYF.

The sample holds many counts of this clonotype. The chain is built from TRBV20-1 and TRBJ2-7; 7 bases are a match to TRBD2. Germline assignment: CDR1 DFQATT and CDR2 SNEGSKA (reference sequence). J was trimmed by 0 bases and V by 0 bases; bases with no gene match: 8. The CDR3 is made up of 16 amino acids. The CDR3 nucleotides read TGCAGTGCTAGAGATCTGGGCGGGGGTAGCTCCTACGAGCAGTACTTC. This sequence encodes CSARDLGGGSSYEQYF.

There are many counts of this clonotype. The DNA of the CDR3 is TGTGCCACCACCAGAAGAGGGTTGGGAGAAGCTTTCTTT. Its translation is CATTRRGLGEAFF. This chain uses TRBV24-1 with TRBJ1-1; D gene unclear. The CDR3 covers 13 residues. Germline V CDR1 and CDR2: KGHDR, SFDVKD. The ends were cut back, 8 bases at V and 8 bases at J, with 17 bases in the middle.

The chain employs TRBV6-2 or TRBV6-3 and TRBJ2-7, with TRBD2 as a possible D gene (5 bases). This CDR3 is built from 18 residues. Germline CDR1 is MNHEY and CDR2 is SVGEGT. The V end lost 5 bases, the J end lost 3 bases, and 26 bases lay between the germline ends. CDR3 loop: CASSDVRTGSGLYYEQYF. The DNA for the CDR3 is TGTGCCAGCAGTGACGTGAGGACGGGGAGCGGTCTCTACTACGAGCAGTACTTC.

This clonotype was seen ten or more times. The rearrangement joins TRBV29-1 to TRBJ1-1; 10 nucleotides align to TRBD1. The CDR3 totals 10 residues. The J segment lost 12 bases and the V segment lost 4 bases, leaving 2 bases of the junction unmatched. CDR1 is SQVTM, CDR2 ANQGSEA, per germline. CDR3 bases: TGCAGCGTTGGGGACAGGGGAACTTTCTTT. It yields the protein CSVGDRGTFF.

The chain uses TRBV28 and TRBJ2-3, with D possibly called TRBD1 or TRBD2 (5 bases each). The CDR3 length is 20 residues. Looked up from germline, CDR1 is MDHEN and CDR2 is SYDVKM. The ends were cut back, 3 bases at V and 0 bases at J, with 25 bases in the middle. The CDR3 protein is CASSLPPPREADKSTDTQYF. CDR3 sequence (DNA): TGTGCCAGCAGTTTGCCCCCCCCCCGGGAAGCGGACAAGAGCACAGATACGCAGTATTTT.

This clonotype was observed a few times. V usage is TRBV10-3 and J usage is TRBJ1-2; possible D gene TRBD1, 6 bases. This CDR3 comprises 11 residues. Trimming left V 11 bases short and J 6 bases short, with 13 bases between. Germline CDR1 ENHRY, CDR2 SYGVKD. The CDR3: CAAQGIHGYTF. Here the CDR3 DNA reads TGTGCCGCCCAGGGGATCCATGGCTACACCTTC.

This clonotype was seen more than once but under ten times. The V gene is TRBV7-8, the J gene TRBJ2-1; D is undetermined. V dropped 1 base and J dropped 5 bases, with 6 bases sitting between them. CDR3 length: 13 residues. Per germline, CDR1 SGHVS and CDR2 FQNEAQ. The CDR3 sequence is CASSLGVNNEQFF. The CDR3 coding sequence is TGTGCCAGCAGCTTAGGAGTCAACAATGAGCAGTTCTTC.

The rearrangement uses TRBV29-1 and TRBJ2-3, with 13 positions matching TRBD2. Germline assignment: CDR1 SQVTM and CDR2 ANQGSEA. V dropped 7 bases and J dropped 2; count of bases not matched to a gene: 12. The CDR3 runs 17 residues. CDR3 bases: TGCAGCGCCGCGACTAGCGGGAGGTTGGGATCCACAGATACGCAGTATTTT. It is translated as CSAATSGRLGSTDTQYF.

This clonotype has at least ten counts. J is TRBJ1-1 and V is TRBV27, with D perhaps TRBD1 (5 bases). Trimming left V 3 bases short and J 4 bases short, with 12 bases between. CDR1 is MNHEY, CDR2 SMNVEV, per germline (reference sequence). This CDR3 has 14 amino acids. The CDR3, as DNA: TGTGCCAGCAGTTTCGTGGGGGGGGGCACTGAAGCTTTCTTT. It is translated as CASSFVGGGTEAFF.

At least ten counts were recorded for this clonotype. The chain has TRBV18 and TRBJ2-5; D is unresolved. The CDR3 is 14 residues long. Germline V gene data show CDR1 as KGHSH and CDR2 as LQKENI. V was pared by 3 bases and J by 0 bases, with 8 bases between. The CDR3 sequence is CASSPSRYQETQYF. In nucleotides, the CDR3 is TGTGCCAGCTCACCGTCCAGATACCAAGAGACCCAGTACTTC.

This clonotype was observed a handful of times. The rearrangement links TRBV15 to TRBJ2-7, with 8 bases fitting TRBD1. With 5 bases clipped from V and 4 bases from J, the junction kept 7 bases outside the gene matches. Germline V gene lookup returns CDR1 LNHNV and CDR2 YYDKDF (reference sequence). The CDR3 spans 14 residues. The CDR3 DNA reads as TGTGCCACCAGCGTGGACAGGGTCGGTTACGAGCAGTACTTC. Amino acids: CATSVDRVGYEQYF.

This clonotype was recorded many times. This chain links TRBV5-1 with TRBJ1-5; possibly TRBD1 for D (6 bases). This CDR3 is built from 14 residues. The germline gives CDR1 SGHRS, CDR2 YFSETQ. V was cut by 4 bases and J by 3 bases, with 11 bases left in between. Here the CDR3 reads CASSETGYNQPQHF. CDR3 in DNA: TGCGCCAGCAGCGAAACAGGGTACAATCAGCCCCAGCATTTT.

The J gene is TRBJ2-7, the V gene TRBV27; D gene uncertain. Near its end, the DNA agrees better with TRBJ2-1, so the J call may be wrong. The CDR3 is 13 amino acids. The V gene's germline CDR1 is MNHEY and CDR2 SMNVEV (reference sequence). The chain's CDR3 is CASSLRPKNEQFF. DNA for the CDR3: TGTGCCAGCAGTTTAAGACCGAAAAATGAGCAGTTCTTC.

On this clonotype: Given a much more abundant clone one base away, this may be a read error. V gene TRBV7-9 combines with J gene TRBJ2-5, with D possibly being TRBD2 (6 bases). The V end was cut by 4 bases, the J end by 10 bases, with 22 bases between. The CDR3 extends over 15 amino acids. Looked up from germline, CDR1 is SEHNR and CDR2 is FQNEAQ (reference sequence). CDR3 in DNA: TGTGCCAGCAGCTCCGCTACTAGCCCGGTCGGGATCCAGTACTTC. It translates to CASSSATSPVGIQYF.

This clonotype has a handful of counts. The chain combines TRBV9 with TRBJ1-6, with a tentative D call TRBD1 (6 bases). The CDR3 covers 14 residues. V lost 0 bases to trimming and J lost 7 bases, with 8 bases between them. In germline, CDR1 is SGDLS, CDR2 YYNGEE. The CDR3 DNA is TGTGCCAGCAGCGTAGCGGGGGCCAATTCACCCCTCCACTTT. Translating it yields CASSVAGANSPLHF. The variable domain in full, completed from reference TRBV9 and TRBJ1-6, reads DSGVTQTPKHLITATGQRVTLRCSPRSGDLSVYWYQQSLDQGLQFLIQYYNGEERAKGNILERFSAQQFPDLHSELNLSSLELGDSALYFCASSVAGANSPLHFGNGTRLTVT.

Ten or more counts support this clonotype. This chain links TRBV28 with TRBJ1-6; the D is unclear. The length of the CDR3 is 16 residues. Between the trimmed V and J ends, which lost 4 bases and 8 bases, there was a span of 18 bases. CDR1 is MDHEN and CDR2 is SYDVKM in the germline V gene. The CDR3 is CASSSLKGGRHSPLHF. CDR3 in DNA: TGTGCCAGCAGTTCATTAAAGGGAGGGAGGCATTCACCCCTCCACTTT.

The table lists this clonotype with many counts. The V gene is TRBV19, the J gene TRBJ1-5; D is unclear. This CDR3 region has 14 residues. V was pared by 3 bases and J by 7 bases, with 13 bases between. Germline V gene lookup returns CDR1 LNHDA and CDR2 SQIVND (reference sequence). CDR3 bases: TGTGCCAGTAGTATCGATGGCAAATACCAGCCCCAGCATTTT. Translated, it gives CASSIDGKYQPQHF.

Details on this clonotype: A read error may produce the germline difference seen at one junction end. CDR3 sequence (DNA): TGTGCCGGCAGCTCCCCCGGACAGTACGAGCAGTACTTC. This codes for CAGSSPGQYEQYF. The genes are TRBV11-3 and TRBJ2-7, with D perhaps matching TRBD1 (6 bases). Germline CDR1 reads SGHNT; CDR2 reads YENEEA. The length of the CDR3 is 13 residues.

This clonotype was counted at least ten times. The chain uses TRBV27 and TRBJ2-5; D uncertain. Trimming cost V 1 base and J 1 base, with 7 bases left between them. CDR1 is MNHEY and CDR2 is SMNVEV in the germline V gene (reference sequence). The CDR3 is made up of 14 amino acids. CDR3 residues: CASSLFGRQETQYF. In nucleotides, the CDR3 is TGTGCCAGCAGTTTATTTGGCCGCCAAGAGACCCAGTACTTC.